This record looks at one TCR beta chain sequence and its context. Its specificity is not known. The entry originates in a study of Ad26.COV2.S vaccination and SARS-CoV-2 variants. Overall study results and limits: The study found similar non-spike TCR breadth in vaccine and placebo recipients.

Profiling relied on immunoSEQ multiplex PCR, and the TCRdb table lists in-frame clones only, not all of them. The sample has under 150,000 clones, 80% to 90% seen once. Germline CDR1 is MDHEN and CDR2 is SYDVKM. The length of the CDR3 is 13 residues. Trimming removed 6 bases from V and 1 base from J, with 9 bases in between. Sample: peripheral blood, taken after recovery from COVID-19. This clonotype was sampled from a human donor who had recovered from COVID-19. The J gene is TRBJ1-1, the V gene TRBV28, with D hard to call. The CDR3 nucleotides are TGTGCCAGCAGGGGATTTGGGAACACTGAAGCTTTCTTT. This encodes CASRGFGNTEAFF.